This entry lists 16 T cell receptor beta chains sequenced from one sample in a study of T cell repertoires in cytomegalovirus infection. In TCRdb, the reads were re-called with MiXCR into one record per CDR3 protein. The data show about 530,000 distinct CDR3 sequences, more than 25% seen once. The sample taken for sequencing was PBMCs. The receptors stem from a human donor in good health (CMV status not recorded). Some clones in this sample may be carry-over from other donors' samples.

This chain connects TRBV10-1 to TRBJ2-1; 10 bases are shared with TRBD2. J was trimmed by 10 bases and V by 0 bases; bases with no gene match: 6. Germline lookup yields CDR1 WNHNN and CDR2 SYGVQD (reference sequence). CDR3 length equals 15 residues. CDR3 sequence reads: CASSESTSGHGEQFF. Written as DNA, the CDR3 is TGCGCCAGCAGTGAGTCGACTAGCGGGCACGGGGAGCAGTTCTTC.

J is TRBJ2-2 and V is TRBV28, with TRBD2 identical over 12 bases. The CDR3 extends over 15 amino acids. V trimming: 6 bases; J trimming: 10 bases; junction bases outside the gene matches: 9. Looked up from germline, CDR1 is MDHEN and CDR2 is SYDVKM. This CDR3 is CASSRRTSGAEELFF. DNA of the CDR3: TGTGCCAGCAGCCGAAGGACTAGCGGGGCCGAGGAGCTGTTTTTT.

This rearrangement joins TRBV19 to TRBJ2-1; TRBD2 aligns across 12 bases. This CDR3 is 16 amino acids long. V lost 5 bases to trimming and J lost 6 bases; unmatched junction nucleotides: 8. Germline lookup yields CDR1 LNHDA and CDR2 SQIVND (reference sequence). As DNA, the CDR3 is TGTGCCAGTAGTCTGATCGCTAGCGGGAGGGCCAATGAGCAGTTCTTC. Translation: CASSLIASGRANEQFF.

The chain joins TRBV11-3 to TRBJ2-3; 11 positions match TRBD2. The CDR3 consists of 18 residues. Germline values: CDR1 SGHNT, CDR2 YENEEA. The junction had 12 bases not matched to a gene; V was cut back by 7 bases and J by 0 bases. In DNA, the CDR3 is TGTGCCAGCATCCCGGGTCTAGCGGGAGGCGGTAGCACAGATACGCAGTATTTT. Translation gives CASIPGLAGGGSTDTQYF.

The rearrangement links TRBV29-1 to TRBJ1-4; 7 bases line up with TRBD1. J gave up 8 bases and V 4 bases, and 4 bases lay outside the gene matches. CDR3 size: 12 residues. Per the germline V gene, CDR1 is SQVTM and CDR2 is ANQGSEA. Here the CDR3 reads CSVGQGQEKLFF. As DNA, the CDR3 is TGCAGCGTTGGACAGGGCCAGGAAAAACTGTTTTTT.

This clonotype was seen more than once but under ten times. The CDR3 loop reads CASSLWGNEQFF. CDR3 coding DNA: TGTGCCAGCAGTTTATGGGGCAATGAGCAGTTCTTC. This sequence joins TRBV28 and TRBJ2-1, with D unclear. V was trimmed by 0 bases and J by 6 bases, leaving 3 bases between them. The CDR3 totals 12 residues. Germline CDR1 MDHEN, CDR2 SYDVKM.

The chain links TRBV27 to TRBJ2-7, with 12 bases aligning to TRBD2. The CDR3 is 17 amino acids. Germline CDR1 reads MNHEY; CDR2 reads SMNVEV (reference sequence). V gave up 6 bases and J gave up 7 bases; unmatched junction bases: 16. CDR3 DNA: TGTGCCAGCAGCTCCCTTGGGGCTAGCGGGAGGGTAGGGGAGCAGTACGTC. Residues: CASSSLGASGRVGEQYV.

V gene TRBV6-5 combines with J gene TRBJ1-5; D remains ambiguous. Germline V gene lookup returns CDR1 MNHEY and CDR2 SVGAGI. The ends were cut back, 0 bases at V and 5 bases at J, with 11 bases in the middle. This CDR3 is built from 15 residues. The CDR3 nucleotides are TGTGCCAGCAGTTACTCGTTAGGGAGCGATCAGCCCCAGCATTTT. Protein product: CASSYSLGSDQPQHF.

Ten or more counts support this clonotype. V and J are TRBV7-2 and TRBJ1-1; TRBD1 might be the D (5 bases). V was clipped by 4 bases and J by 0 bases, with 9 bases between them. This CDR3 region has 14 residues. Germline V gene data show CDR1 as SGHTA and CDR2 as FQGNSA. In DNA, the CDR3 is TGTGCCAGCAGCTCAGGGTCCCTGAACACTGAAGCTTTCTTT. Its protein product is CASSSGSLNTEAFF.

This clonotype was seen ten or more times. The chain recombines TRBV7-8 with TRBJ2-6; D is possibly TRBD1 (7 bases). V lost 11 bases and J lost 3, with 11 bases in between. CDR1 SGHVS and CDR2 FQNEAQ come from the germline V gene. CDR3 size: 13 residues. DNA for the CDR3: TGTGCCTGCGGGACAGATGGGGCCAACGTCCTGACTTTC. Amino acids: CACGTDGANVLTF.

This clonotype was observed a few times. This chain joins TRBV12-3 or TRBV12-4 and TRBJ2-2; perhaps TRBD2 as D (6 bases). V lost 6 bases and J lost 2, with 10 bases in between. This CDR3 is 14 amino acids long. In nucleotides, the CDR3 is TGTGCCAGCAGGCCGGGAGAAAACACCGGGGAGCTGTTTTTT. The encoded protein is CASRPGENTGELFF.

The V and J genes are TRBV5-1 and TRBJ1-1; 7 positions agree with TRBD1. Losses at the gene ends were 0 bases for V and 12 bases for J; bases not matched to a gene: 8. The CDR3 covers 13 residues. Germline CDR1 SGHRS, CDR2 YFSETQ. The CDR3 bases are TGCGCCAGCAGCTTGGGACAGGGAGGTCGGTCTTTCTTT. This codes for CASSLGQGGRSFF.

The chain recombines TRBV7-9 with TRBJ2-3; 7 nucleotides match TRBD2. Germline CDR1 is SEHNR and CDR2 is FQNEAQ (reference sequence). The CDR3 consists of 15 residues. The V segment lost 5 bases and the J segment 2 bases; nucleotides outside the gene matches: 7. The CDR3 sequence is CASSPPSGDTDTQYF. CDR3 sequence (DNA): TGTGCCAGCAGCCCTCCTAGCGGTGACACAGATACGCAGTATTTT.

This clonotype appeared many times. The CDR3 loop is CASSSSGIIDNEQFF. The CDR3, as DNA: TGTGCCAGCAGTAGTAGCGGGATAATCGACAATGAGCAGTTCTTC. J is TRBJ2-1 and V is TRBV6-2 or TRBV6-3; 8 bases are a match to TRBD2. V gave up 5 bases and J gave up 5 bases; unmatched junction bases: 8. The CDR3 sequence is 15 residues long. Germline V gives CDR1 MNHEY, CDR2 SVGEGT.

This chain joins TRBV6-6 and TRBJ2-7; D not certain. The CDR3 totals 12 residues. V lost 6 bases and J 2 bases, leaving 8 bases between the germline ends. The germline V gene has CDR1 MNHNY and CDR2 SVGAGI (reference sequence). CDR3 protein: CASRALPYEQYV. CDR3 coding DNA: TGTGCCAGCAGAGCACTCCCCTACGAGCAGTACGTC.

This clonotype occurred a few times. J is TRBJ2-5 and V is TRBV6-2 or TRBV6-3, with D perhaps matching TRBD1 (5 bases). Per germline, CDR1 MNHEY and CDR2 SVGEGT. V was clipped by 0 bases and J by 0 bases, with 11 bases between them. The CDR3 length is 16 residues. The CDR3 region is CASSYSYDSYQETQYF. The CDR3 nucleotides read TGTGCCAGCAGTTACTCCTACGACAGCTACCAAGAGACCCAGTACTTC.